This T cell receptor beta chain originates from a study of cytomegalovirus exposure and HLA in healthy donors. Study-level information: The roughly 130 validation repertoires used the same platform as the approximately 670 first-cohort repertoires (as reported by a later analysis).

The study, taken as a whole, reports: Most TCR sequences were rare, but some public TCRs occurred in many donors. As was reported, the classifier diagnosed cytomegalovirus status with high specificity and sensitivity.

The data were produced by immunoSEQ multiplex PCR, yet TCRdb's version contains in-frame clones alone and is incomplete. The table records tens of thousands of clones, more than 85% of them present only once. Germline CDR1 reads LNHNV; CDR2 reads YYDKDF (reference sequence). Trimming removed 1 base from V and 7 bases from J; junction bases left unmatched: 8. This CDR3 comprises 15 residues. Notes on this clone: The antigen is unknown.

Among the 110 or so subjects of the validation cohort, separate from the roughly 730-subject first cohort, were the donors. The sequence derives from a woman younger than 30 in good health and CMV-seronegative. The V call is TRBV15, the J call TRBJ1-2; 8 bases agree with TRBD1. The sequenced sample was PBMCs. DNA of the CDR3: TGTGCCACCAGCAGAGGCGATACAGGGGGGTTTGGCTACACCTTC. Amino acids: CATSRGDTGGFGYTF.